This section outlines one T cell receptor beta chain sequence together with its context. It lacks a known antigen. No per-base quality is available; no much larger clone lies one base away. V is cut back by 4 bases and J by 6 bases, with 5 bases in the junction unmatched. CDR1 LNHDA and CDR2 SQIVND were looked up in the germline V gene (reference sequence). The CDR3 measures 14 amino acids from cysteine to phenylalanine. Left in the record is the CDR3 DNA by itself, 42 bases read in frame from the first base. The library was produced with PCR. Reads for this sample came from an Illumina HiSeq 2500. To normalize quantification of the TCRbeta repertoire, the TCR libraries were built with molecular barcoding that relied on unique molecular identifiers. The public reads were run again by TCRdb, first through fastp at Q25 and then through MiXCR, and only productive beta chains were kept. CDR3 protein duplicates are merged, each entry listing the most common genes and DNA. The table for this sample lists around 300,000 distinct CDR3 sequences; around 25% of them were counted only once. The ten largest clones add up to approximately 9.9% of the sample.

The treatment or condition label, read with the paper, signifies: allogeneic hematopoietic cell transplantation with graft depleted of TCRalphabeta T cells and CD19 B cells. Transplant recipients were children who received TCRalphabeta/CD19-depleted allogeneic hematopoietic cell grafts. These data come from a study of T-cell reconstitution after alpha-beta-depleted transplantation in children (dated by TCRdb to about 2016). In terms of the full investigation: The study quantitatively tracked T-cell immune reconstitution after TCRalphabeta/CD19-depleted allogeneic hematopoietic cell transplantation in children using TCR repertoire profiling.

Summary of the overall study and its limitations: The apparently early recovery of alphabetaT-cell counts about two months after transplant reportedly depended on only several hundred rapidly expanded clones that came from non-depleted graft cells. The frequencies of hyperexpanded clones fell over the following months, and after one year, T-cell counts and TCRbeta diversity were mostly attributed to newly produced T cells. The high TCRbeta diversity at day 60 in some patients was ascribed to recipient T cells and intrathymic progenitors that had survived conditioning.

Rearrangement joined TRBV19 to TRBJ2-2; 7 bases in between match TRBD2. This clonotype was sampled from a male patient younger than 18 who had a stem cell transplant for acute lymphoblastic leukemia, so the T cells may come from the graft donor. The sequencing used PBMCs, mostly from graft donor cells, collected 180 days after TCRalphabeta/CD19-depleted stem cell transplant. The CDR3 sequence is CASSSGSLSGELFF. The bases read TGTGCCAGTAGTAGCGGGAGCCTTTCCGGGGAGCTGTTTTTT.